The present entry profiles one T cell receptor (beta chain) with its context. This clone has only a few counts. No cognate antigen has been identified for it. There are no base qualities to consult, and no much larger clone falls within one base. This record belongs to a study of Ad26.COV2.S vaccination and SARS-CoV-2 variants (TCRdb year 2021). Concerning the study at large: Donors in the vaccine arm were drawn from COV1001, a multicentre, randomized, double-blind, placebo-controlled phase I-IIa trial testing Ad26.COV2.S in healthy adults. Ad26.COV2.S was administered intramuscularly at a dose of 5x10^10 or 1x10^11 viral particles, either as one shot or as two shots given 56 days apart. TCRbeta repertoire sequencing was used to assess the specificity and breadth of SARS-CoV-2-reactive T cell receptors after Ad26.COV2.S vaccination. The TCR-sequenced set comprised about 32 samples: some 19 Ad26.COV2.S vaccine recipients, 5 placebo recipients and 8 SARS-CoV-2 convalescent individuals. Trial participants were randomized into five groups of five, in which low-dose or high-dose Ad26.COV2.S was given once or twice, or placebo was given on both occasions. Throughout the experiments and outcome assessment, investigators stayed blinded to trial group allocation.

The study at large found these results: According to the authors, total T cell responses may have been underestimated by the TCR breadth and depth analyses. Ad26.COV2.S recipients had higher spike-specific TCR breadth than placebo recipients (P = 0.0014). After vaccination, substantial breadth of spike-specific CD8+ and CD4+ T cell responses was reported. Vaccine and placebo recipients had comparable non-spike TCR breadth, which fits with the vaccine containing only spike. The study lacked the statistical power to compare responses across vaccine doses or regimens.

The sample's treatment or condition label, in plain terms: 15 to 20 received Ad26.COV2.S at low or high dose, single or two shots; several received placebo; per-sample allocation not given. For vaccine and placebo recipients, repertoires were sequenced using samples collected on day 63 after the first injection. Cohort 1b enrolled 25 to 30 adults aged 18-55 years at a single site in Boston, USA, between 29 July and 7 August 2020. Ad26.COV2.S was a replication-incompetent adenovirus type 26 vector expressing a prefusion-stabilized SARS-CoV-2 spike protein from the original Wuhan strain. The immunoSEQ Assay was used to sequence TCRbeta CDR3 regions. After extraction, genomic DNA underwent amplification by bias-controlled multiplex PCR, followed by high-throughput sequencing. The paper's data handling went like this. To quantify the absolute abundance of every unique TCRbeta CDR3 region, sequences were collapsed and filtered. T cell fraction was estimated by normalization of TCRbeta template counts to usable DNA, with usable DNA being measured through amplification of reference genes present in all nucleated cells. Repertoire TCRs were annotated as SARS-CoV-2-specific when V gene, CDR3 amino acid sequence and J gene were exactly matched to a known reactive TCR set. The reference SARS-CoV-2 TCR set came from MIRA and was filtered for enrichment in COVID-19-positive ImmuneCODE repertoires, removing public or cross-reactive TCRs. Drawing on the MIRA antigens, annotated TCRs were analysed further at the level of specific ORF or position within ORF. Depth was the summed frequency of annotated unique rearrangements, while breadth was defined as annotated unique rearrangements over total unique productive rearrangements. Two-sided Wilcoxon rank-sum tests were applied when comparing TCR breadth between groups. TCRdb provides this immuneACCESS table in a form limited to in-frame rearrangements. Some clones are lacking; in checked studies, under half of them reflect an unresolved V gene, and why the rest are absent is not known. The V and J calls and clone size are taken from that table; D and trimming were inferred from the DNA. In this sample the table shows about 680,000 clones, roughly nine tenths of which occur a single time. The leading ten clones occupy roughly 1.5% of the sample.

The CDR3 starts with the cysteine, ends with the phenylalanine, and has 15 residues. CDR3 DNA only is kept here, 45 bases in frame from base 1. CDR1 and CDR2, per the germline V gene (reference sequence), are LNHNV and YYDKDF. V is clipped by 0 bases and J by 3 bases, and the sequence between their germline boundaries is 9 bases long. The rearranged chain carries TRBV15 and TRBJ1-5; the D gene is not confidently resolved. The TCR comes from a person between 18 and 65 years old who received the Ad26.COV2.S COVID-19 vaccine or a placebo. The input for sequencing was peripheral blood, taken in a trial of Ad26.COV2.S vaccine versus placebo. The nucleotides read TGTGCCACCAGCAGAGATACGTTATCCAATCAGCCCCAGCATTTT. Translated, it gives CATSRDTLSNQPQHF.